The 4 T cell receptor beta chains below all came from one sample that was sequenced in a study of control samples from healthy donors and cancer patients. Only in-frame clones appear in the TCRdb table, and some are missing; sequencing was by immunoSEQ multiplex PCR. The sample consists of approximately 180,000 clones, roughly 92% of them appearing once. Sequences were obtained from blood. These receptors all stem from a young woman in good health.

This chain links TRBV2 with TRBJ2-1; 7 positions match TRBD1. Germline CDR1 is SNHLY and CDR2 is FYNNEI. V trimming: 5 bases; J trimming: 0 bases; junction bases outside the gene matches: 4. This CDR3 region has 15 residues. In nucleotides, the CDR3 is TGTGCCAGCAGTCAGGGACAGAGCTCCTACAATGAGCAGTTCTTC. Residues: CASSQGQSSYNEQFF.

The chain recombines TRBV4-2 with TRBJ2-3; D gene uncertain. V was cut by 2 bases and J by 2 bases, with 20 bases left in between. This CDR3 has 18 amino acids. Germline V CDR1 and CDR2: LGHNA, YNFKEQ. CDR3 sequence: CASSQIGLGGSITDTQYF. The CDR3 bases are TGTGCCAGCAGCCAAATCGGTTTGGGCGGATCTATCACAGATACGCAGTATTTT.

The CDR3 sequence is CASSPPSRETQYF. CDR3 DNA sequence: TGTGCCAGCTCACCACCGTCGAGAGAGACCCAGTACTTC. The rearrangement uses TRBV18 and TRBJ2-5, with no clear D. Trimming cost V 0 bases and J 4 bases, with 6 bases left between them. The germline V gene encodes CDR1 KGHSH and CDR2 LQKENI. The CDR3 covers 13 residues.

The J gene is TRBJ2-7, the V gene TRBV7-2; a weak D match, TRBD2 (5 bases). Germline V gene data show CDR1 as SGHTA and CDR2 as FQGNSA. CDR3 length: 17 residues. Trimming pared 3 bases from V and 3 bases from J, leaving 21 bases between. CDR3 protein: CASSFERRPTGRYEQYF. The CDR3 DNA is TGTGCCAGCAGCTTTGAGCGGCGGCCCACTGGTCGCTACGAGCAGTACTTC.